This record concerns one TCR beta chain sequence. Antigen unknown. These data belong to a study of T cell responses to AZD1222 COVID-19 vaccine. Study results and limitations: Samples come after the peak T cell response, not at day 14. Donors were chiefly white British, with a greater number of females, and clonal diversity was perhaps underestimated. Researchers report vaccine-associated CD4 TCRs spanning spike, with dominance at 160-218 and 743-854. The study found Spike-specific TCR breadth and depth rose after two AZD1222 doses.

The V end lost 5 bases, the J end lost 8 bases, and 15 bases lay between the germline ends. CDR1 and CDR2 from the germline V gene are SGHTA and FQGNSA. CDR3 size: 13 residues. The data were produced by immunoSEQ multiplex PCR, yet TCRdb's version contains in-frame clones alone and is incomplete. Counted here are around 150,000 clones, 91% occurring once; the ten biggest clones make up roughly 7.5%. J is TRBJ1-2 and V is TRBV7-2; D is perhaps TRBD1 (6 bases). The clonotype was recovered from an adult who received the MenACWY meningococcal vaccine as a control. Sequenced here: peripheral blood, sampled 28 days after the second dose of the MenACWY control vaccine. CDR3 nucleotide sequence: TGTGCCAGCAGCGCCTACAGGGATCGGGGCTACACCTTC. As protein: CASSAYRDRGYTF.